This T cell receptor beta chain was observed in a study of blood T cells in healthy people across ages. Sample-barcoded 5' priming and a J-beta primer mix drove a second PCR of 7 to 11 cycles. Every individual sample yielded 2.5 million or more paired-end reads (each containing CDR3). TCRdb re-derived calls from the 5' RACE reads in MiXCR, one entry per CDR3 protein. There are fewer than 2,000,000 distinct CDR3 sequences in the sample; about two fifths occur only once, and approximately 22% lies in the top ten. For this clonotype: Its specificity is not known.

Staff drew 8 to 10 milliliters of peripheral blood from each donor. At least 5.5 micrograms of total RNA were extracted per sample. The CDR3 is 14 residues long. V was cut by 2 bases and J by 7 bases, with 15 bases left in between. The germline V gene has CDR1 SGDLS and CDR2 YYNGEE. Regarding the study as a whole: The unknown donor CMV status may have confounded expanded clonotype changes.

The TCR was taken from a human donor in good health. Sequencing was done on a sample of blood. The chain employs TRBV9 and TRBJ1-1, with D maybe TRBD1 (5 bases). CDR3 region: CASSVSSGGGEAFF. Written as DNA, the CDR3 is TGTGCCAGCAGCGTTAGTAGCGGGGGGGGTGAAGCTTTCTTT.